This TCR beta chain is from a study of OX40 agonist ivuxolimab in advanced cancers. Study in general: Patients were dosed with the agonistic anti-OX40 (CD134) antibody ivuxolimab. Broader study findings: Clonal expansion by week 6 occurred in CD4+ and CD8+ blood T cells (at 0.1 to 3.0 mg/kg).

Germline-derived CDR1 and CDR2 are KGHSH and LQKENI. The CDR3 is 15 amino acids. Between the trimmed V and J ends, which lost 3 bases and 8 bases, there was a span of 16 bases. This clone was picked up one time. Its antigen remains unknown. Assay: immunoSEQ multiplex PCR; the TCRdb copy retains only in-frame clones and omits some. The repertoire holds 77,000 or so clones, with around 90% as singletons. The receptor's source is an adult with an advanced solid tumor such as melanoma, head and neck, liver or kidney cancer. This chain links TRBV18 with TRBJ1-4, with D unresolved. The sequencing used CD4+ or CD8+ T cells sorted from blood, collected in a trial of the OX40 agonist ivuxolimab. The CDR3 sequence is CASSPPSSLGEKLFF. The DNA for the CDR3 is TGTGCCAGCTCACCGCCAAGCAGTTTGGGCGAAAAACTGTTTTTT.